This T cell receptor (beta chain) was sequenced for a study of T cells after yellow fever vaccination. Overall study findings and caveats: Abundant clonotypes from the bulk population could have been carried over as contaminants into FACS-sorted repertoires. It was a small share of clonotypes that appeared in both CD4 and CD8 compartments.

TCRdb reprocessed the 5' RACE reads with MiXCR, giving one entry per CDR3 protein. The table shows about 58,000 distinct CDR3 sequences, with roughly 6.9% occurring only once. V was pared by 3 bases and J by 6 bases, with 19 bases between. Germline CDR1 is LGHNA and CDR2 is YNFKEQ. The CDR3 is 16 residues long. This clonotype came up many times. What it binds is not known. This clonotype was obtained from a man between 18 and 29 years old who received the YFV17D yellow fever vaccine. The sequenced sample was CD8+ T cells sorted from PBMCs, obtained on the day of the first yellow fever vaccination. This chain links TRBV4-2 with TRBJ2-3; possible D gene TRBD2, 7 bases. The CDR3 DNA reads as TGTGCCAGCAGCCAGGGGGGAGAGGGGGGGAGGGATACGCAGTATTTT. Translated, it gives CASSQGGEGGRDTQYF.